The 21 T cell receptor beta chains in this list originate from one sample, sequenced in a study of shared clonotypes between healthy human individuals. The naive CD8 fraction comprised CD45RO-negative cells positively selected for CCR7 and excluded terminally differentiated effector memory CD45RA+ cells. The protocol was immunoSEQ multiplex PCR, while the TCRdb copy is restricted to in-frame clones and leaves out a portion. The data show some 800,000 clones, with approximately 92% seen just once and around 24% held by the top ten. Sequenced input: naive CD8+ T cells sorted from blood. The receptors derive from a man younger than 45 in good health.

V and J are TRBV21-1 and TRBJ2-1; the DNA was not used to check the table's D call, TRBD2. TRBV21-1 is designated a pseudogene. This CDR3 region has 15 residues. CDR3 nucleotides: TGTGCCAGCAGTCTCTACCGGGTCACGATCTTTGAGCAGTTCTTC. Encoded protein: CASSLYRVTIFEQFF.

The chain uses TRBV4-2 and TRBJ2-2, with TRBD1 as a possible D gene (6 bases). Trimming pared 8 bases from V and 3 bases from J, leaving 16 bases between. This CDR3 is 15 amino acids long. In germline, CDR1 is LGHNA, CDR2 YNFKEQ. The chain's CDR3 is CASGVGAGDTGELFF. CDR3 coding DNA: TGTGCCAGCGGGGTGGGGGCCGGCGACACCGGGGAGCTGTTTTTT.

V is TRBV5-4 and J is TRBJ2-3; D is undetermined. The germline gives CDR1 SGHNT, CDR2 YYREEE (reference sequence). This CDR3 has 15 amino acids. Trimming removed 4 bases from V and 2 bases from J, with 14 bases in between. CDR3 sequence reads: CASSPPRESTDTQYF. CDR3 bases: TGTGCCAGCAGCCCCCCTCGAGAGTCCACAGATACGCAGTATTTT.

With respect to this clone: Other DNA sequences in the same sample also yield this CDR3. The chain is built from TRBV27 and TRBJ2-2; D is uncertain. Germline values: CDR1 MNHEY, CDR2 SMNVEV (reference sequence). Trimming removed 5 bases at V and 0 bases at J, with 1 base between. The CDR3 consists of 12 residues. The DNA for the CDR3 is TGTGCCAGCAGTACGAACACCGGGGAGCTGTTTTTT. Translating it yields CASSTNTGELFF.

The chain couples TRBV5-6 to TRBJ2-1; TRBD1 is a possible D gene (6 bases). The CDR3 totals 13 residues. Trimming removed 4 bases at V and 5 bases at J, with 10 bases between. Germline lookup yields CDR1 SGHDT and CDR2 YYEEEE. CDR3 sequence reads: CASSDDRNNEQFF. DNA of the CDR3: TGTGCCAGCAGCGACGACAGGAACAATGAGCAGTTCTTC.

V is TRBV27 and J is TRBJ2-1; 14 bases align to TRBD2. Germline V lookup: CDR1 MNHEY, CDR2 SMNVEV (reference sequence). The trim removed 7 bases at V and 4 bases at J, leaving 12 bases unmatched. The length of the CDR3 is 18 residues. In DNA form, the CDR3 reads TGTGCCAGCATGACGAGACTAGCGGGAGGGAAGACGTACAATGAGCAGTTCTTC. It translates to CASMTRLAGGKTYNEQFF.

This chain joins TRBV27 and TRBJ2-7, with D tentatively TRBD1 (6 bases). V dropped 3 bases and J dropped 3 bases, with 15 bases sitting between them. CDR1 and CDR2 from the germline V gene are MNHEY and SMNVEV (reference sequence). This CDR3 contains 15 residues. DNA of the CDR3: TGTGCCAGCAGTTTTCTAGGACAGAAAGACTACGAGCAGTACTTC. Residues: CASSFLGQKDYEQYF.

J is TRBJ1-1 and V is TRBV7-9, with TRBD1 as a possible D gene (6 bases). Looked up from germline, CDR1 is SEHNR and CDR2 is FQNEAQ (reference sequence). This CDR3 comprises 12 residues. V was pared by 4 bases and J by 5 bases, with 8 bases between. The CDR3 is CASSSTGTEAFF. The CDR3 bases are TGTGCCAGCAGCTCTACAGGGACTGAAGCTTTCTTT.

This chain connects TRBV11-3 to TRBJ2-1; 10 bases fit TRBD2. There are 15 residues in the CDR3. Germline CDR1 reads SGHNT; CDR2 reads YENEEA. Trimming cost V 5 bases and J 4 bases; bases outside gene matches: 5. CDR3 protein: CASSPGLAIYNEQFF. The CDR3, as DNA: TGTGCCAGCAGCCCGGGACTAGCGATATACAATGAGCAGTTCTTC.

The rearrangement joins TRBV25-1 to TRBJ2-7; D possibly corresponds to TRBD2 (5 bases). Trimming removed 6 bases from V and 6 bases from J, with 12 bases in between. Germline V gives CDR1 MGHDK, CDR2 SYGVNS. The CDR3 has 12 residues. CDR3 in amino acids: CASSSIGVEQYF. CDR3 nucleotides: TGTGCCAGCAGCTCAATCGGGGTCGAGCAGTACTTC.

In this sample, this clone turned up a few times. This chain uses TRBV5-6 with TRBJ1-2; 7 nucleotides agree with TRBD1. Germline trimming cut 0 bases from V and 4 bases from J; bases unmatched to any gene: 6. The CDR3 sequence is 15 residues long. Germline V gene sequence: CDR1 SGHDT, CDR2 YYEEEE. CDR3 DNA sequence: TGTGCCAGCAGCTTGGCTGGGACAGCTATCTATGGCTACACCTTC. This gives the protein CASSLAGTAIYGYTF.

The chain combines TRBV2 with TRBJ2-3, with D perhaps being TRBD1 or TRBD2 (5 bases each). Trimming pared 6 bases from V and 3 bases from J, leaving 22 bases between. This CDR3 has 17 residues. The germline CDR1 and CDR2 sequences are SNHLY and FYNNEI. This CDR3 is CASSNLGLEGQTDTQYF. CDR3 bases: TGTGCCAGCAGCAACCTGGGGCTAGAGGGCCAAACAGATACGCAGTATTTT.

The J gene is TRBJ1-5, the V gene TRBV5-8; unclear D gene. Looked up from germline, CDR1 is SGHTS and CDR2 is YDEGEE. V shed 1 base and J shed 4 bases, with 12 bases lying between them. CDR3 length equals 15 residues. This CDR3 is CASSLLAGYNQPQHF. The CDR3 bases are TGTGCCAGCAGCTTGCTAGCGGGGTATAATCAGCCCCAGCATTTT. Drawing the rest from reference TRBV5-8 and TRBJ1-5, the complete variable domain is EAGVTQSPTHLIKTRGQQATLRCSPISGHTSVYWYQQALGLGLQFLLWYDEGEERNRGNFPPRFSGRQFPNYSSELNVNALELEDSALYLCASSLLAGYNQPQHFGDGTRLSIL.

The rearrangement links TRBV28 to TRBJ1-1; a possible D gene is TRBD1 (6 bases). Germline lookup yields CDR1 MDHEN and CDR2 SYDVKM. Trimming removed 5 bases from V and 7 bases from J, with 23 bases in between. The CDR3 has 16 residues. The DNA for the CDR3 is TGTGCCAGCAGTCTAAGGTGGGGGGCTTCGGATGATGAAGCTTTCTTT. Its protein is CASSLRWGASDDEAFF.

J is TRBJ2-1 and V is TRBV6-4; weak D call: TRBD1 (6 bases). This CDR3 spans 15 amino acids. Germline V CDR1 and CDR2: MRHNA, SNTAGT. Trimming took off 1 base at V and 6 bases at J, with 13 bases between the two ends. In nucleotides, the CDR3 is TGTGCCAGCAGTGACTACGGATCAGGGGTCAATGAGCAGTTCTTC. Translated: CASSDYGSGVNEQFF.

This clone has just one count. This sequence joins TRBV6-6 and TRBJ2-3; 13 bases map to TRBD2. The junction had 4 bases not matched to a gene; V was cut back by 6 bases and J by 4 bases. In germline, CDR1 is MNHNY, CDR2 SVGAGI (reference sequence). The CDR3 runs to 15 residues. The CDR3 DNA reads as TGTGCCAGCAGCATACTAGCGGGAGGGTCAGATACGCAGTATTTT. As protein: CASSILAGGSDTQYF.

This chain connects TRBV2 to TRBJ2-1; 7 nucleotides match TRBD2. The V gene's germline CDR1 is SNHLY and CDR2 FYNNEI. The CDR3 sequence is 15 residues long. After removal of 4 bases from V and 1 base from J, the junction contained 4 bases not matched to a gene. CDR3 loop: CASSGVAGSYNEQFF. The CDR3 DNA sequence: TGTGCCAGCAGTGGAGTAGCGGGTTCCTACAATGAGCAGTTCTTC.

This chain uses TRBV27 with TRBJ1-4, with D perhaps matching TRBD1 (5 bases). The CDR3 has 14 amino acids. Germline CDR1 reads MNHEY; CDR2 reads SMNVEV (reference sequence). Trimming took 4 bases from V and 5 from J, leaving 11 bases between them. The CDR3 here is CASSSGGFNEKLFF. CDR3 DNA sequence: TGTGCCAGCAGTTCCGGGGGATTCAATGAAAAACTGTTTTTT.

Concerning this clone: Additional DNA sequences in this sample encode the identical CDR3. The V gene is TRBV19, the J gene TRBJ2-7; 11 nucleotides match TRBD2. Germline V gene lookup returns CDR1 LNHDA and CDR2 SQIVND (reference sequence). CDR3 length equals 15 residues. V shed 2 bases and J 2 bases; nucleotides not matched to a gene: 2. The CDR3 DNA reads as TGTGCCAGTAGTATACGACTAGCGGGAACCTACGAGCAGTACTTC. It encodes CASSIRLAGTYEQYF.

This clone has just one count. The genes are TRBV15 and TRBJ2-2; TRBD2 aligns across 7 bases. Germline V gene data show CDR1 as LNHNV and CDR2 as YYDKDF (reference sequence). The CDR3 consists of 14 residues. V lost 4 bases and J lost 7; bases outside the gene matches: 6. For the CDR3, the DNA is TGTGCCACCAGCATCAAGCGGGACGTCGGGGAGCTGTTTTTT. Translating it yields CATSIKRDVGELFF.

This clone was picked up one time. The gene calls are TRBV14 and TRBJ2-5, with 7 positions matching TRBD2. After removal of 4 bases from V and 1 base from J, the junction contained 6 bases not matched to a gene. The CDR3 runs 15 residues. Germline-derived CDR1 and CDR2 are SGHDN and FVKESK. The CDR3 region has the DNA TGTGCCAGCAGCCGGGGGGGGTGGACCCAAGAGACCCAGTACTTC. Its translation is CASSRGGWTQETQYF.